This T cell receptor (beta chain) was sequenced in a study of PD-1 and CTLA-4 blockade in melanoma. A single count supports this clone. This sample also contains other DNA sequences that code for the same CDR3. The repertoire was sequenced with immunoSEQ multiplex PCR; TCRdb's copy has only in-frame clones and lacks some. The sample lists around 20,000 clones, about 87% occurring once. This CDR3 comprises 12 residues. With 1 base removed from V and 2 bases from J, the gap between germline ends came to 0 bases. Sequencing used CD8+ T cells from peripheral blood, obtained before anti-PD-1 treatment. The chain employs TRBV12-3 or TRBV12-4 and TRBJ1-5, with no clear D. This clonotype was obtained from a human donor with melanoma. For the CDR3, the DNA is TGTGCCAGCAGTTTAGGCAATCAGCCCCAGCATTTT. It is translated as CASSLGNQPQHF.